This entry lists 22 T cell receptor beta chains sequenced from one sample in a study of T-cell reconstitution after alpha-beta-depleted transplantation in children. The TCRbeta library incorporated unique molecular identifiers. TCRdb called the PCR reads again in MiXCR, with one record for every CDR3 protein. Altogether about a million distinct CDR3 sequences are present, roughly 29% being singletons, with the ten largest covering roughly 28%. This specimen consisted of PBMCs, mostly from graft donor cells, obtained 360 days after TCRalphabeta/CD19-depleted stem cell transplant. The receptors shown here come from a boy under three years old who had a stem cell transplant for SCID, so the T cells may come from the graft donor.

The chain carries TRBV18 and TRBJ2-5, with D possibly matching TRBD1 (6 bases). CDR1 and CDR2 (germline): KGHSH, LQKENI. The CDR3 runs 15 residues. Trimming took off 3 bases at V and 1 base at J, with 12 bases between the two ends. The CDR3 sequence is CASSPPTGLQETQYF. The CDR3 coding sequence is TGTGCCAGCTCACCGCCAACAGGGCTCCAAGAGACCCAGTACTTC.

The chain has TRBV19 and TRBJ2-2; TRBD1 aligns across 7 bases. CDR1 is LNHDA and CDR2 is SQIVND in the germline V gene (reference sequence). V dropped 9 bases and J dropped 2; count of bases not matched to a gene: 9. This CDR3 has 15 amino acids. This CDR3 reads CASRTGVSNTGELFF. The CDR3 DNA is TGTGCCAGCCGAACAGGGGTCAGCAACACCGGGGAGCTGTTTTTT.

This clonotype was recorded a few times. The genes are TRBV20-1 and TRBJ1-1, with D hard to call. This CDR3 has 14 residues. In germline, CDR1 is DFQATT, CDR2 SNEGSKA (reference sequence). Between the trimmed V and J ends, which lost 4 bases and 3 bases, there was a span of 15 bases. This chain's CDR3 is CSATTTLLDTEAFF. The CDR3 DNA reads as TGCAGTGCTACCACGACATTGCTGGACACTGAAGCTTTCTTT.

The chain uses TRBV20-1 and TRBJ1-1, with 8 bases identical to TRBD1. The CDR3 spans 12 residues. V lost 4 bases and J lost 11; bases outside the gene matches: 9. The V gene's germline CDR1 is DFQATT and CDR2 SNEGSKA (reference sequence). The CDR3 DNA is TGCAGTGCTAAAGGACAGGGTTCGATTGCTTTCTTT. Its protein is CSAKGQGSIAFF.

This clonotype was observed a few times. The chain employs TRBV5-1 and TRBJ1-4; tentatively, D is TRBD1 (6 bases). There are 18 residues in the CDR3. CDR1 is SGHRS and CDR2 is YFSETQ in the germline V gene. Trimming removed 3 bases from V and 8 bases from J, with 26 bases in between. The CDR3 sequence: CASSSGTRTRGGREKLFF. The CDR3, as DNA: TGCGCCAGCAGCTCGGGGACCCGCACCAGGGGCGGAAGGGAAAAACTGTTTTTT.

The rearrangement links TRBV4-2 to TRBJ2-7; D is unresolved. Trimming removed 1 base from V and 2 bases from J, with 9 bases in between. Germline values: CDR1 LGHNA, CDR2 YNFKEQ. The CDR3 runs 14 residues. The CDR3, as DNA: TGTGCCAGCAGCCAAGTCGCGGATACCTACGAGCAGTACTTC. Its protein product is CASSQVADTYEQYF.

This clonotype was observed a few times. The CDR3 DNA is TGCAGCGGCCAGATCCGGACAGGGCAGTATTTT. It translates to CSGQIRTGQYF. The chain is built from TRBV29-1 and TRBJ2-3; TRBD1 aligns across 7 bases. This CDR3 spans 11 amino acids. V was clipped by 7 bases and J by 11 bases; unmatched bases: 9. Germline CDR1 is SQVTM and CDR2 is ANQGSEA.

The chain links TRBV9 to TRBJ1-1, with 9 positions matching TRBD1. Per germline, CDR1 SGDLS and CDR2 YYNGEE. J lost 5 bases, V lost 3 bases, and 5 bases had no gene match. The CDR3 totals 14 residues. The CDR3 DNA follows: TGTGCCAGCAGCGCCACAGGGGGCCGGACTGAAGCTTTCTTT. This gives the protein CASSATGGRTEAFF. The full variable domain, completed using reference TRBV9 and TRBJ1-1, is DSGVTQTPKHLITATGQRVTLRCSPRSGDLSVYWYQQSLDQGLQFLIQYYNGEERAKGNILERFSAQQFPDLHSELNLSSLELGDSALYFCASSATGGRTEAFFGQGTRLTVV.

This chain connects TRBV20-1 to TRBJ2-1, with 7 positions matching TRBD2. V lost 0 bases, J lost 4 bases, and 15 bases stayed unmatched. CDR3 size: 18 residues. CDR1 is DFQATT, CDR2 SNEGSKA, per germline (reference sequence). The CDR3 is CSARDPGMSGTTYNEQFF. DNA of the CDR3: TGCAGTGCTAGAGACCCCGGGATGAGTGGGACTACGTACAATGAGCAGTTCTTC.

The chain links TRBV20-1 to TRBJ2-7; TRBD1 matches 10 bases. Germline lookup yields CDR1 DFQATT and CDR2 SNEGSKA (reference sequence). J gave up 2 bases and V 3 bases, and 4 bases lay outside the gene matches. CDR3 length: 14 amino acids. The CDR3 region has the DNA TGCAGTGCTAGCCGGACAGGGGGTACCTACGAGCAGTACTTC. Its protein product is CSASRTGGTYEQYF.

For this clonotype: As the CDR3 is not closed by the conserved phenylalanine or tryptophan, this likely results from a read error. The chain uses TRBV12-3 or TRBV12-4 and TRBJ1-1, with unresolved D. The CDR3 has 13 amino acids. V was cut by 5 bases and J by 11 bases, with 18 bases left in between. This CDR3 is CASSPRVPLRAFL. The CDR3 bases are TGTGCCAGCAGTCCCCGGGTCCCACTTCGCGCTTTCTTG.

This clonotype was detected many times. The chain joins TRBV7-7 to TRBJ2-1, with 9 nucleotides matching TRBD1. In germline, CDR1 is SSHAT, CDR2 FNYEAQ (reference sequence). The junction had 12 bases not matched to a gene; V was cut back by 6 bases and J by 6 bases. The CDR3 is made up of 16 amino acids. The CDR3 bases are TGTGCCAGCAGTTTCGAACCGGGACAGGGTGGCAATGAGCAGTTCTTC. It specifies CASSFEPGQGGNEQFF.

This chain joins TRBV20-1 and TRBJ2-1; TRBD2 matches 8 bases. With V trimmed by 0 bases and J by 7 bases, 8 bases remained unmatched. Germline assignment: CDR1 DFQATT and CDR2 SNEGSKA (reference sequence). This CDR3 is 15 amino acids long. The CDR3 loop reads CSARDPAGGKNEQFF. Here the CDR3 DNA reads TGCAGTGCTAGAGATCCGGCGGGGGGAAAGAATGAGCAGTTCTTC.

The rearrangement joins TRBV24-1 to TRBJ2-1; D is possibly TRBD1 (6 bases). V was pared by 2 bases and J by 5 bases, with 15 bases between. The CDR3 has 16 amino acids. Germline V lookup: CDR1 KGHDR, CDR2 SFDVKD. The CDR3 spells CATSDSRAGANNEQFF. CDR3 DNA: TGTGCCACCAGTGATTCAAGGGCAGGGGCCAACAATGAGCAGTTCTTC.

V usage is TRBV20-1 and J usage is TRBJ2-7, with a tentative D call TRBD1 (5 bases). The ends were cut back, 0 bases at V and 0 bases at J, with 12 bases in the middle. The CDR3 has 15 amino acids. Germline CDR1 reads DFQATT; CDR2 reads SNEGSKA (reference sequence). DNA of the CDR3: TGCAGTGCTAGAGATCCGACAGAACCCTCCTACGAGCAGTACTTC. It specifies CSARDPTEPSYEQYF.

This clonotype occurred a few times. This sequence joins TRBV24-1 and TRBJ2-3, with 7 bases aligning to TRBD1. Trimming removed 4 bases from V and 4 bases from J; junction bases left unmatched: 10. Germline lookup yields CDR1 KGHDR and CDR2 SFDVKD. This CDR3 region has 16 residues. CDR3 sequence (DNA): TGTGCCACCAGTGAATCCAGGGGGAATCGGGCAGATACGCAGTATTTT. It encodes CATSESRGNRADTQYF.

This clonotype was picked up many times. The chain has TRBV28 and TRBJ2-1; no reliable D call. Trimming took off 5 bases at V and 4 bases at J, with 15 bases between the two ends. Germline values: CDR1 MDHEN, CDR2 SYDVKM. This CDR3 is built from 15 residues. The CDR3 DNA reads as TGTGCCAGCAGTCCCGACCGACCGAGGTACAATGAGCAGTTCTTC. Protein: CASSPDRPRYNEQFF.

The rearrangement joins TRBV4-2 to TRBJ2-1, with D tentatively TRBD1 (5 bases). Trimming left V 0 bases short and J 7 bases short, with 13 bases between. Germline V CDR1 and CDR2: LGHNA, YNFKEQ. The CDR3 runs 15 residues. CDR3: CASSQDRTLGNEQFF. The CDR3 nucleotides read TGTGCCAGCAGCCAAGATAGGACACTGGGGAATGAGCAGTTCTTC.

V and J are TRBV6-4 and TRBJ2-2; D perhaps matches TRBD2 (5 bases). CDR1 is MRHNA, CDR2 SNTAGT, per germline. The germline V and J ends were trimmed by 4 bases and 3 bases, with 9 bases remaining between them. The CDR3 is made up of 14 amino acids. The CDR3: CASSVSGDTGELFF. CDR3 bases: TGTGCCAGCAGTGTATCCGGGGACACCGGGGAGCTGTTTTTT.

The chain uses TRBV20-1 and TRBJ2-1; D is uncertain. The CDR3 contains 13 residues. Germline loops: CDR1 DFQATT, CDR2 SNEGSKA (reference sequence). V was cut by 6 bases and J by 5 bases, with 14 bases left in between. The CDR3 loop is CSAPRSWDNEQFF. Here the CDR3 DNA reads TGCAGTGCCCCTCGTTCTTGGGACAATGAGCAGTTCTTC.

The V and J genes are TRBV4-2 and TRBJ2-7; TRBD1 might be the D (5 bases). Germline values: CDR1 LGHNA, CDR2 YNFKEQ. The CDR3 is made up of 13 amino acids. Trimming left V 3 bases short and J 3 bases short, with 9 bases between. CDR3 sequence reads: CASSHATDYEQYF. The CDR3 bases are TGTGCCAGCAGCCATGCGACAGACTACGAGCAGTACTTC.

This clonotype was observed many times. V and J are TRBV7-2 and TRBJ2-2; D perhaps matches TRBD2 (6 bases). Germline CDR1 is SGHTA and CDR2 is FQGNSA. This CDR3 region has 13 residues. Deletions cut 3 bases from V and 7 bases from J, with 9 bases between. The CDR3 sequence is CASSFEGGGELFF. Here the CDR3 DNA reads TGTGCCAGCAGCTTCGAGGGAGGCGGGGAGCTGTTTTTT.